This TCR beta chain was documented in a study of shared clonotypes between healthy human individuals (dated by TCRdb to the early 2020s). With respect to the entire study: The cohort comprised two women and a few men aged 18 to 49 years. To increase sequencing depth and limit assay-specific biases, different laboratories used diverse techniques to prepare libraries and sequence TCR repertoires. To estimate repertoire size and how much clonotype sharing occurs between individuals, the study deeply sequenced the blood TCR repertoires of several healthy adults. For each donor, three plates each were used for CD4 naive and CD4 memory, two plates were used for CD8 naive, and one plate was used for CD8 memory. Leukapheresis yielded between about 0.85 and 10 billion PBMCs per donor.

CDR1 and CDR2 were assigned from the germline V gene as SGHDN and FVKESK. From the cysteine up to the phenylalanine, the CDR3 has a length of 15 residues. Just CDR3 DNA is preserved here, 45 bases in frame from base 1. V was cut back by 0 bases and J by 3 bases, leaving a gap of 12 bases between them. As concerns this clone: There is no known antigen for this receptor. Base qualities are not at hand, and no much larger clone is one base apart.

Overall study outcomes, separate from this receptor: Even with the large sequencing depth, rarefaction of the sorted-subset datasets indicated that sequencing was incomplete. Pairwise subsampling led to the expectation that sequencing depth would affect the degree of clonotype sharing among donors. Because the study included only a small number of donors, the genetic and exposure-history diversity represented was limited. Across a handful of donors, approximately 5% of naive CD4, approximately 3.6% of naive CD8, 2.3% of memory CD4, and 0.4% of memory CD8 clonotypes were shared. Sampling was restricted to blood, and TCR repertoires in tissues likely differ from the TCR repertoires found in blood. Naive subsets generally had larger estimated clonotype richness than memory subsets. Clonotypes shared by all four sorted-subset donors showed higher generation probabilities than non-shared clonotypes.

Using the deep immunoSEQ assay, TCR CDR3 regions were amplified from genomic DNA by multiplex PCR. Extracted genomic DNA from each cell subset was distributed evenly across all wells of several immunoSEQ 96-well plates, and each plate was treated as a replicate. Each replicate PCR for sorted subsets received roughly 0.2 ug genomic DNA, equal to some 32,000 T cell genomes. The purified libraries were quantified using a Qubit 3.0 fluorometer, sized with a Bioanalyzer 2100, and then quantified again using the KAPA Library Quantification kit. Each immunoSEQ 96-well plate was sequenced on its own single-read 150-cycle Illumina NextSeq 550 flow cell. The published analysis was carried out like this. Because the immunoSEQ output held only junctional sequences and lacked quality scores, the filtering could not match the filtering applied to full-length reads. Sequences were annotated with PyIR, a Python wrapper for IgBLAST v1.9, and V/J genes and CDR3 were assigned using IMGT germline references. Any read was removed if the V/J assignment was weak (E-value above 1e-6), the CDR3 was missing, or the read contained stop codons, out-of-frame junctions, or ambiguous translated residues. A V3J clonotype was defined by an identical inferred V gene, J gene, and CDR3 amino acid sequence. The percentage overlap between two repertoires was calculated by dividing the number of shared unique clonotypes by the size of the smaller repertoire. Richness of each repertoire was evaluated using RTK rarefaction, the Chao1 estimator, and Recon v2.1 estimates of unobserved clonotypes. For all TCRbeta clonotypes obtained by the gDNA method from several donors, generation probabilities were computed with OLGA. TCRdb stores this immuneACCESS table with in-frame sequences only. Part of the clones is absent; in the studies checked, under half of the shortfall reflects unresolved V genes, and no reason is known for the rest. V, J and clone size reflect that table, while D and trimming were determined from the DNA. This sample has over 300,000 clones in its table, and more than 75% of those were observed once. Around 16% of the sample goes to the ten largest clones.

The donors were healthy, HIV-negative adults who had no recently reported acute infections or vaccinations. All donors were Caucasian adults living in Nashville, Tennessee, USA. CD8 memory samples consisted of magnetically selected CD45RO+ cells combined with CCR7-negative CD45RA+ effector memory (TemRA) cells. Blood was obtained by leukapheresis, after which PBMCs were separated by Ficoll-Histopaque density gradient centrifugation and cryopreserved in liquid nitrogen vapor phase. Purity and quantity of every magnetically sorted T cell population were checked by analytical flow cytometry. From each sorted fraction, genomic DNA was isolated and quantified by UV absorbance on a Nanodrop 2000c.

The receptor comes from a man between 18 and 35 years old in good health. Sequenced: memory CD8+ T cells sorted from blood. Per the publication, the cell subset or site label means: CD45RO+ cells pooled with CCR7-negative TemRA cells. The rearranged segments are TRBV14 and TRBJ2-7, with no confidently assigned D gene. In nucleotide form, the sequence is TGTGCCAGCAGCCAAGATCGTTGGGTGGGCTACGAGCAGTACTTC. Its product reads: CASSQDRWVGYEQYF.